Listed below are T cell receptor beta chains from one sample, sequenced in a study of shared clonotypes between healthy human individuals. The protocol was immunoSEQ multiplex PCR, while the TCRdb copy is restricted to in-frame clones and leaves out a portion. Of over 950,000 clones in the sample, approximately 80% were seen once. Sequencing was done on a sample of memory CD4+ T cells from PBMCs. These receptors were obtained from a young man in good health. Some clones in this sample may be carry-over from other donors' samples. Each CDR3 is given with its conserved first and last residue. D genes are given only for firm matches. The size field is filled for only some rows; it gives once, few, many or a size class.

d_gene: TRBD1; v_gene: TRBV19; j_gene: TRBJ1-5; abundance: .; CDR3aa: CASSMVLGGGNQPQHF; CDR3nt: TGTGCCAGTAGTATGGTTCTAGGGGGCGGCAATCAGCCCCAGCATTTT
d_gene: TRBD2; v_gene: TRBV2; j_gene: TRBJ2-3; abundance: .; CDR3aa: CASQTSGEWQYF; CDR3nt: TGTGCCAGCCAGACTAGCGGGGAGTGGCAGTATTTT
d_gene: .; v_gene: TRBV27; j_gene: TRBJ1-2; abundance: .; CDR3aa: CASSSHSGGGYTF; CDR3nt: TGTGCCAGCAGTTCCCACTCCGGTGGTGGCTACACCTTC
d_gene: .; v_gene: TRBV5-1; j_gene: TRBJ2-1; abundance: .; CDR3aa: CASSEGLSYNEQFF; CDR3nt: TGCGCCAGCAGCGAGGGACTTTCCTACAATGAGCAGTTCTTC
d_gene: .; v_gene: TRBV7-9; j_gene: TRBJ2-3; abundance: few; CDR3aa: CASSSNSGTRRTDTQYF; CDR3nt: TGTGCCAGCAGCTCAAACTCCGGGACCAGGAGGACAGATACGCAGTATTTT
d_gene: TRBD1; v_gene: TRBV7-3; j_gene: TRBJ2-2; abundance: few; CDR3aa: CASSLSPLLHRGETGELFF; CDR3nt: TGTGCCAGCAGCTTATCACCCCTCCTACACAGGGGGGAAACCGGGGAGCTGTTTTTT
d_gene: TRBD1; v_gene: TRBV7-9; j_gene: TRBJ1-1; abundance: few; CDR3aa: CASRSLDRFEAFF; CDR3nt: TGTGCCAGCAGGAGCCTGGACAGGTTTGAAGCTTTCTTT
d_gene: .; v_gene: TRBV4-2; j_gene: TRBJ2-1; abundance: .; CDR3aa: CASSQALLNYNEQFF; CDR3nt: TGTGCCAGCAGCCAAGCCTTGCTGAACTACAATGAGCAGTTCTTC
d_gene: .; v_gene: TRBV9; j_gene: TRBJ1-5; abundance: few; CDR3aa: CASSVDVVQPQHF; CDR3nt: TGTGCCAGCAGCGTAGACGTGGTGCAGCCCCAGCATTTT
d_gene: TRBD2; v_gene: TRBV6-6; j_gene: TRBJ2-7; abundance: once; CDR3aa: CASSSPGLGASEQYF; CDR3nt: TGTGCCAGCAGCTCCCCGGGACTAGGGGCATCCGAGCAGTACTTC
d_gene: TRBD2; v_gene: TRBV4-2; j_gene: TRBJ2-1; abundance: .; CDR3aa: CASSHPTGTSGINEQFF; CDR3nt: TGTGCCAGCAGCCACCCCACTGGGACTAGCGGGATCAATGAGCAGTTCTTC